This T cell receptor (beta chain) derives from a study of vaccination effects on CD4 cells after COVID-19. Findings and limits, study-wide: The study found marked clonal contraction of infection- and vaccine-induced clones late after vaccination.

The table came from immunoSEQ multiplex PCR; TCRdb's copy has only in-frame clones and leaves some out. The sample carries about 36,000 clones, around 73% recorded once. This clone appeared a few times. Its antigen remains unidentified. In the ViraFEST assay, antigen-specific CD4+ clonotypes were identified by expansion after peptide-pool stimulation. The authors isolated CD4+ T cells after more than eight days of culture. This person's SARS-CoV-2 infection, confirmed by PCR, occurred between March and December 2020. The CDR3 sequence is 13 residues long. The germline V gene encodes CDR1 SQVTM and CDR2 ANQGSEA. Trimming pared 7 bases from V and 5 bases from J, leaving 16 bases between.

This chain connects TRBV29-1 to TRBJ2-3; maybe TRBD2 (6 bases). The clonotype was recovered from a human donor who had a prior SARS-CoV-2 infection. Specimen: CD4+ T cells from PBMCs cultured with HCoV-NL63 spike peptides, collected before COVID-19 vaccination. CDR3 coding DNA: TGCAGCGGAGATAGCGGAGGGGTAGATACGCAGTATTTT. Protein sequence: CSGDSGGVDTQYF.